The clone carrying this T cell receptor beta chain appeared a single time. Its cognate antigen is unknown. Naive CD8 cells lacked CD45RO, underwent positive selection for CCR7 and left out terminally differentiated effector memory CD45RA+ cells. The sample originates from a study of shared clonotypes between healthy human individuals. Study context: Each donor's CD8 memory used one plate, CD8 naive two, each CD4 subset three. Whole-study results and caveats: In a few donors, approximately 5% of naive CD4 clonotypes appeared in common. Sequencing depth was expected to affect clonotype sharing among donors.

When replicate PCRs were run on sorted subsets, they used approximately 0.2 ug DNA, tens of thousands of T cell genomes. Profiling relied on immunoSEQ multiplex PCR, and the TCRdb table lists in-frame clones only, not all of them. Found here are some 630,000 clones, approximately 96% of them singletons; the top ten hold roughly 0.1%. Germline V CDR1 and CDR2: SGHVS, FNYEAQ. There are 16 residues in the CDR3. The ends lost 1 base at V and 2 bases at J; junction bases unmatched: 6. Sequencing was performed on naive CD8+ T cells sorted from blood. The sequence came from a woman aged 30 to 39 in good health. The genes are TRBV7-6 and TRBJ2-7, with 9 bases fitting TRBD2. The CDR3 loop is CASSLGLAGTTYEQYF. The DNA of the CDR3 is TGTGCCAGCAGCTTAGGGCTAGCGGGAACGACCTACGAGCAGTACTTC.